This T cell receptor (beta chain) was recorded in a study of cytomegalovirus exposure and HLA in healthy donors. Notes on the study in general: Specificity of a few CMV-associated chains for CMV antigens was verified in vitro.

CDR1 and CDR2 (germline): MNHNY, SVGAGI (reference sequence). The CDR3 length is 16 residues. Losses at the gene ends were 4 bases for V and 1 base for J; bases not matched to a gene: 7. Although they were nominally healthy when sampled, donors likely had unrecorded immune exposures. The PCR ran on 60 Vbeta and 13 Jbeta primers. Produced via immunoSEQ multiplex PCR; TCRdb's table is partial and in-frame only. The repertoire holds 110,000 to 150,000 clones, about 82% seen once, with 3.5% to 5.5% in the top ten. A note on this clone: The antigen remains unidentified.

The sequenced sample consisted of PBMCs. The sequence derives from a woman aged 40 to 55 in good health and CMV-seropositive. This rearrangement joins TRBV6-6 to TRBJ1-1, with TRBD1 matching 9 bases. CDR3 coding DNA: TGTGCCAGCAGTTCCACAGGGGGCCGAAGGAACACTGAAGCTTTCTTT. It is translated as CASSSTGGRRNTEAFF.